This T cell receptor beta chain was profiled in a study of early T cells in non-severe SARS-CoV-2 infection. Study details: Chains were unpaired, as sequencing was done on bulk RNA from unsorted whole blood.

The CDR3 runs 16 residues. Trimming removed 5 bases from V and 2 bases from J, with 16 bases in between. Germline V CDR1 and CDR2: MDHEN, SYDVKM. Molecules of cDNA were individually given unique molecular identifiers that were attached to them. TCRdb fed the 5' RACE reads into MiXCR, producing one record per CDR3 protein. This sample has some 36,000 distinct CDR3 sequences, with less than 7% found just once. Points on this clonotype: Its target is unknown.

General observations from the study: There was a bias toward anti-spike CD8 responses in VDJdb matching, which missed private and CD4 specificities.

This sequence was found in an adult who was a healthcare worker with PCR-confirmed SARS-CoV-2 infection or an uninfected control (not recorded which). The source material was whole blood, sampled at baseline. This sequence joins TRBV28 and TRBJ1-3, with a tentative D call TRBD1 (5 bases). The CDR3 protein is CASSPPGPRTGNTIYF. The CDR3 DNA reads TGTGCCAGCAGTCCCCCGGGACCCCGGACTGGAAACACCATATATTTT.